Described below is a single T cell receptor (beta chain) sequence and its context. This CDR3 has 15 residues. With V trimmed by 2 bases and J by 4 bases, 4 bases remained unmatched. MiXCR, applied by TCRdb to the 5' RACE reads, yields one record per CDR3 protein. Altogether approximately 60,000 distinct CDR3 sequences are present, about a tenth being singletons, with the ten largest covering 1.1%. This specimen belongs to a study of T-cell memory formation after mild COVID-19. As for the study in general: TCR clusters were mostly donor specific.

The specimen was PBMCs or a T cell subset sorted from them (not recorded which). The source is a young man who had mild COVID-19 (a few samples of this study predate the infection). Cell type and time point are not known. The V gene is TRBV12-3 or TRBV12-4, the J gene TRBJ2-3, with TRBD2 matching 9 bases. Here the CDR3 reads CASSLNAGGADTQYF. The CDR3 bases are TGTGCCAGCAGTTTAAATGCGGGGGGGGCAGATACGCAGTATTTT.